The next 3 T cell receptor beta chains were all read from a single sample in a study of molecular identifiers for immune sequencing clone quantification. In TCRdb, the PCR reads were re-called with MiXCR into one record per CDR3 protein. The top ten hold under 0.85% of the sample, which has about half a million distinct CDR3 sequences, about 22% seen once. Sequencing was performed on naive CD8+ T cells from blood, with Jurkat cell RNA spiked in. Subset given: FACS-sorted CD8+CD4-CCR7+CD45RA+ naive T cells. These receptors were taken from a human donor in good health. Some libraries in this study had Jurkat cell RNA spiked in.

This clonotype was recorded many times. V usage is TRBV6-1 and J usage is TRBJ1-2; no definite D call. Germline CDR1 is MNHNS and CDR2 is SASEGT. Trimming pared 10 bases from V and 5 bases from J, leaving 5 bases between. This CDR3 contains 9 residues. The CDR3 region is CATQYGYTF. For the CDR3, the DNA is TGTGCCACTCAGTATGGCTACACCTTC.

CDR3 loop: CSASGGRNGELFF. In nucleotides, the CDR3 is TGCAGTGCTAGCGGGGGGCGCAACGGGGAGCTGTTTTTT. The chain is built from TRBV20-1 and TRBJ2-2; TRBD2 might be the D (7 bases). Per the germline V gene, CDR1 is DFQATT and CDR2 is SNEGSKA (reference sequence). This CDR3 has 13 amino acids. Trimming removed 3 bases from V and 7 bases from J, with 12 bases in between.

This clonotype has a handful of counts. The chain combines TRBV30 with TRBJ2-7; possibly TRBD1 for D (6 bases). V shed 3 bases and J shed 10 bases, with 16 bases lying between them. The CDR3 has 12 amino acids. Germline V CDR1 and CDR2: GTSNPN, SVGIG (reference sequence). Here the CDR3 DNA reads TGTGCCTGGAGGGTTACAGGGTATCAACAGTACTTC. Translating gives CAWRVTGYQQYF.